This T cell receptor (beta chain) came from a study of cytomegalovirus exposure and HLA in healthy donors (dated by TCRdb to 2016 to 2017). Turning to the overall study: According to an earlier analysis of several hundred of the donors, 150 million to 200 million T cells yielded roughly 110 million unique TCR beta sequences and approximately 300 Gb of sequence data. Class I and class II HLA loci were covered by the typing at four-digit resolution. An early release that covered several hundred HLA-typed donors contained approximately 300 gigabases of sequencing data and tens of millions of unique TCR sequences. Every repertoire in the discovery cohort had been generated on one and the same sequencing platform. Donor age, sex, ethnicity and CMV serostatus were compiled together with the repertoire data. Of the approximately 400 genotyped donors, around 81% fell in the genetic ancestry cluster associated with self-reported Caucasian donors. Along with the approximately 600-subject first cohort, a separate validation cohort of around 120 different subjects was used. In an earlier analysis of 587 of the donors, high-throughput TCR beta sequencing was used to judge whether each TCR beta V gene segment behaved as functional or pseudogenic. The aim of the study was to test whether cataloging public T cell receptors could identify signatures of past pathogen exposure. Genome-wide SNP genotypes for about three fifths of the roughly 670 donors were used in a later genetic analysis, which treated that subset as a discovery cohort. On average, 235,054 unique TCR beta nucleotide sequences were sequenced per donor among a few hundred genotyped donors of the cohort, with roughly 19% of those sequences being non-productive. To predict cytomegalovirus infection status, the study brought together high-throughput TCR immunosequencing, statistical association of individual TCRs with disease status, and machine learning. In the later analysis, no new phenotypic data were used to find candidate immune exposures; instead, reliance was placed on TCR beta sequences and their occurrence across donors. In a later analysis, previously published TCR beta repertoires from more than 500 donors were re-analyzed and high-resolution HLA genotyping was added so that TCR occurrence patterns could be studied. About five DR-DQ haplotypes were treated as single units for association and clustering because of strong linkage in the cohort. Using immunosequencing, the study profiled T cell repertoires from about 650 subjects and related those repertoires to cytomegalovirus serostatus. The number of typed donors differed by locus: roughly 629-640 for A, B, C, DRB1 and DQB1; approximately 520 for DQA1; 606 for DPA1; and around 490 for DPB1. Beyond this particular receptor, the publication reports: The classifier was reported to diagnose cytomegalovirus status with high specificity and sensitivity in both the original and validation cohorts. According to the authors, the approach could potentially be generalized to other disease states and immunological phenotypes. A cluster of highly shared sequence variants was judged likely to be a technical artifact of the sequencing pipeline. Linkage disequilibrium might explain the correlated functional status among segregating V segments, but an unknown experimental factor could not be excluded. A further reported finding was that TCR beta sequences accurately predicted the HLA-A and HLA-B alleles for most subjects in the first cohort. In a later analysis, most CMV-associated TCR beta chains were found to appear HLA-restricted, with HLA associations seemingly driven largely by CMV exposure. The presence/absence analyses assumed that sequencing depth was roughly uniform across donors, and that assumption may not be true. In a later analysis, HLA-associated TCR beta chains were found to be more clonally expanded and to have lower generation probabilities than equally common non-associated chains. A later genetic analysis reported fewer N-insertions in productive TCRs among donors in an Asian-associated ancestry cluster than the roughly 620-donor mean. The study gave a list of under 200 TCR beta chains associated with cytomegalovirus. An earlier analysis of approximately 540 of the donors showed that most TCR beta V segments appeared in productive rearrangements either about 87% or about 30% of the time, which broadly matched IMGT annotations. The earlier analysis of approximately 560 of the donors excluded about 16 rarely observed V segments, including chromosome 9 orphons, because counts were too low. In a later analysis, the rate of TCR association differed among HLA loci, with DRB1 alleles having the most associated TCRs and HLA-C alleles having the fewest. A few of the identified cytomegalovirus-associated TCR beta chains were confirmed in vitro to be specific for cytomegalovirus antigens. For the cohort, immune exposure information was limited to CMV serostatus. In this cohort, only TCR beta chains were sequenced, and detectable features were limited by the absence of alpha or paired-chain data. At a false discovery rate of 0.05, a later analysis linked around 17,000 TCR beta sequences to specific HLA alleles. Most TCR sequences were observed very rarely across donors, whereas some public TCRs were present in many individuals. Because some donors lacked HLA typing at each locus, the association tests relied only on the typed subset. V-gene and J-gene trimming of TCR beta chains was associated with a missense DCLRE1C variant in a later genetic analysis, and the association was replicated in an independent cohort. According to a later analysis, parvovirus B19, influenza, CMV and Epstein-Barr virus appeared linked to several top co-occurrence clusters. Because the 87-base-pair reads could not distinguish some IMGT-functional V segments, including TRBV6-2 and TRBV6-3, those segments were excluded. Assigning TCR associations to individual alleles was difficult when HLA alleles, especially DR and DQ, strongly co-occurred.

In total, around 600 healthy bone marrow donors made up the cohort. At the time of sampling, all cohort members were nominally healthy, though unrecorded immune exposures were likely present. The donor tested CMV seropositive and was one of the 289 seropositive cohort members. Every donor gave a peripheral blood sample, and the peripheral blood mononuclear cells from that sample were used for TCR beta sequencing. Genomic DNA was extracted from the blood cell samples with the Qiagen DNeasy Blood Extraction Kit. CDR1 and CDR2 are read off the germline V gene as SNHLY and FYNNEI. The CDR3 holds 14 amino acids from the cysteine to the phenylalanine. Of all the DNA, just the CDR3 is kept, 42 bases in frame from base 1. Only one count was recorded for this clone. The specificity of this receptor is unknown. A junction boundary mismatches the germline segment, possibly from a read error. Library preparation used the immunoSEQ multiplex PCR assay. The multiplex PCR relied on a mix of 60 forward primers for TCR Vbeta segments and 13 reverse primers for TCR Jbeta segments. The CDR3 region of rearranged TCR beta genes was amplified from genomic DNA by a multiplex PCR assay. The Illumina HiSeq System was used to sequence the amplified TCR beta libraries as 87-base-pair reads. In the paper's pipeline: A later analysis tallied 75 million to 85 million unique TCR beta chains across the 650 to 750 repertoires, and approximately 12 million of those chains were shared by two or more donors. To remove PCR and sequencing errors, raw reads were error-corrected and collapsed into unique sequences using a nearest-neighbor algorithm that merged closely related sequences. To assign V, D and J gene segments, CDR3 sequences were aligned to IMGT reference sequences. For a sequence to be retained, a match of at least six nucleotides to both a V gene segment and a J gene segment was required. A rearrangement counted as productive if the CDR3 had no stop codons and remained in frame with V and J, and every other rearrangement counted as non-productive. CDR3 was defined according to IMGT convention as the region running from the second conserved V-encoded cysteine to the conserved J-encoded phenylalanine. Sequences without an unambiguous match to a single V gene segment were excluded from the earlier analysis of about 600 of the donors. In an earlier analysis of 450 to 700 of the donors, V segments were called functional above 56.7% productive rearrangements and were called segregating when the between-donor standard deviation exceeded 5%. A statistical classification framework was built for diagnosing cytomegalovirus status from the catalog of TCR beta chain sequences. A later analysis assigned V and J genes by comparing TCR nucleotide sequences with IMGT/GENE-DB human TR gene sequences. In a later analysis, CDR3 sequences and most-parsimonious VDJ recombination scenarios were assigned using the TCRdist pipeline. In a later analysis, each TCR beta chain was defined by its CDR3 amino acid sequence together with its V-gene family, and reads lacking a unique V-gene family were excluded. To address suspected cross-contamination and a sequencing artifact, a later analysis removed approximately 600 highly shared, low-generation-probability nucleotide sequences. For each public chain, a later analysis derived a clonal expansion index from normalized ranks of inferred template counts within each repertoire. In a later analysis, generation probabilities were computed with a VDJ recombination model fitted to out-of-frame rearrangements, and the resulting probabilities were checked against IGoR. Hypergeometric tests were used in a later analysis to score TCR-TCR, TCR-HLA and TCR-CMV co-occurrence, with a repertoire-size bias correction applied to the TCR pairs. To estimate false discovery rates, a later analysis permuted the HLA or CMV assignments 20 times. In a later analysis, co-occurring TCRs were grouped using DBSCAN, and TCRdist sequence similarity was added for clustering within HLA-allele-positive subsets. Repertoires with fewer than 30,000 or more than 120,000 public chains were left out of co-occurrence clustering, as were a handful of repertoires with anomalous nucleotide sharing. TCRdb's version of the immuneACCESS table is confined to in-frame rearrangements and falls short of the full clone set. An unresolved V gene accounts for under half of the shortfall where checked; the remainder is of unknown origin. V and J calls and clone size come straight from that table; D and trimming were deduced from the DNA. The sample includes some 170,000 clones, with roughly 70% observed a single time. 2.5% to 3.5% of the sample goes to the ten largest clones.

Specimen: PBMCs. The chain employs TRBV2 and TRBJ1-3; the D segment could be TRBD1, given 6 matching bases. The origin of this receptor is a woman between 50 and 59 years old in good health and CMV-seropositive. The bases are TGTGCCAGCAGCGAACAGGGCTCTCGAAACACCATATATTTT. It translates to CASSEQGSRNTIYF.